One sample yielded the 15 T cell receptor beta chains listed below, sequenced in a study of cytomegalovirus exposure and HLA in healthy donors. The PCR employed 60 Vbeta primers together with 13 Jbeta primers. Method: immunoSEQ multiplex PCR; TCRdb's copy keeps in-frame clones and lacks some. The table lists over 100,000 clones, roughly 71% of them singletons. The sample comprised PBMCs. Receptors were obtained from a woman between 35 and 50 years old in good health and CMV-seronegative.

V usage is TRBV5-1 and J usage is TRBJ2-3; weak D call: TRBD2 (6 bases). The length of the CDR3 is 15 residues. Trimming took 0 bases from V and 4 from J, leaving 12 bases between them. CDR1 SGHRS and CDR2 YFSETQ come from the germline V gene. The chain's CDR3 is CASSLGRVRADTQYF. The CDR3 region has the DNA TGCGCCAGCAGCTTGGGGAGGGTTCGGGCAGATACGCAGTATTTT. Supplemented by reference TRBV5-1 and TRBJ2-3, the full variable domain reads KAGVTQTPRYLIKTRGQQVTLSCSPISGHRSVSWYQQTPGQGLQFLFEYFSETQRNKGNFPGRFSGRQFSNSRSEMNVSTLELGDSALYLCASSLGRVRADTQYFGPGTRLTVL.

This clone has just one count. The CDR3: CASSQASSGLYNEQFF. The CDR3 DNA reads as TGCGCCAGCAGCCAAGCTTCTAGCGGGCTCTACAATGAGCAGTTCTTC. The gene calls are TRBV4-3 and TRBJ2-1, with 8 bases that match TRBD2. The germline V gene encodes CDR1 LGHNA and CDR2 YSLEER. J was trimmed by 3 bases and V by 1 base; bases with no gene match: 5. The CDR3 is made up of 16 amino acids.

The chain couples TRBV2 to TRBJ2-4; TRBD1 matches 9 bases. Germline lookup yields CDR1 SNHLY and CDR2 FYNNEI. The CDR3 has 19 amino acids. V lost 0 bases, J lost 0 bases, and 9 bases stayed unmatched. CDR3 coding DNA: TGTGCCAGCAGTGAAGCTAGGAGACAGGGGGGTCTAGCCAAAAACATTCAGTACTTC. Translating it yields CASSEARRQGGLAKNIQYF.

CDR3 DNA sequence: TGCGCCAGCAGCCTGACGCCAACTGTATGGAGCCCCGGGGAGCTGTTTTTT. Amino acids: CASSLTPTVWSPGELFF. This chain uses TRBV4-3 with TRBJ2-2; D gene unclear. Germline V gene sequence: CDR1 LGHNA, CDR2 YSLEER. V lost 4 bases, J lost 6 bases, and 21 bases lay in between. This CDR3 region has 17 residues.

This rearrangement joins TRBV6-1 to TRBJ2-4; 10 nucleotides match TRBD2. The ends lost 7 bases at V and 6 bases at J; junction bases unmatched: 6. The CDR3 totals 14 residues. Per the germline V gene, CDR1 is MNHNS and CDR2 is SASEGT. CDR3: CASISTSGVNIQYF. CDR3 nucleotides: TGTGCCAGCATATCAACTAGCGGGGTAAACATTCAGTACTTC.

Notes on this clone: Compared with germline, one end of the junction differs, possibly owing to a read error. The chain is built from TRBV6-5 and TRBJ2-3; TRBD1 agrees at 8 bases. CDR3 size: 16 residues. In germline, CDR1 is MNHEY, CDR2 SVGAGI. The CDR3 region is CAGSYGDRRTTDTQYF. CDR3 DNA sequence: TGTGCCGGCAGTTACGGGGACAGGCGCACCACAGATACGCAGTATTTT.

The chain links TRBV5-4 to TRBJ2-5; 13 bases map to TRBD2. This CDR3 is 17 amino acids long. V shed 0 bases and J 4 bases; nucleotides not matched to a gene: 6. Germline V gives CDR1 SGHNT, CDR2 YYREEE (reference sequence). CDR3 nucleotide sequence: TGTGCCAGCAGCTTGGGTACTAGCGGGGGGGCCAGAGAGACCCAGTACTTC. This codes for CASSLGTSGGARETQYF.

The chain links TRBV7-9 to TRBJ1-5; tentative D call: TRBD1 (5 bases). V lost 5 bases to trimming and J lost 4 bases, with 15 bases between them. Germline V gene sequence: CDR1 SEHNR, CDR2 FQNEAQ (reference sequence). This CDR3 contains 15 residues. The CDR3 region is CASSPTGGHNQPQHF. The CDR3 DNA reads as TGTGCCAGCAGCCCGACGGGGGGTCATAATCAGCCCCAGCATTTT.

The chain joins TRBV5-6 to TRBJ1-1; TRBD1 matches 10 bases. The CDR3 is made up of 13 amino acids. J was trimmed by 7 bases and V by 0 bases; bases with no gene match: 0. Looked up from germline, CDR1 is SGHDT and CDR2 is YYEEEE. The CDR3 is CASSLGTGGEAFF. In DNA form, the CDR3 reads TGTGCCAGCAGCTTGGGGACAGGGGGTGAAGCTTTCTTT.

This sequence joins TRBV7-8 and TRBJ2-7; D perhaps matches TRBD1 (5 bases). Trimming took 4 bases from V and 0 from J, leaving 19 bases between them. CDR1 and CDR2 (germline): SGHVS, FQNEAQ. CDR3 length equals 17 residues. CDR3 DNA sequence: TGTGCCAGCAGCTCCCCGGTAGAGGACACCTACTCCTACGAGCAGTACTTC. Translation gives CASSSPVEDTYSYEQYF. The variable domain in full, completed from reference TRBV7-8 and TRBJ2-7, reads GAGVSQSPRYKVAKRGQDVALRCDPISGHVSLFWYQQALGQGPEFLTYFQNEAQLDKSGLPSDRFFAERPEGSVSTLKIQRTQQEDSAVYLCASSSPVEDTYSYEQYFGPGTRLTVT.

This clone was seen more than once but under ten times. This chain joins TRBV7-8 and TRBJ2-1, with TRBD2 as a possible D gene (7 bases). V lost 5 bases, J lost 0 bases, and 20 bases lay in between. CDR3 size: 18 residues. The germline V gene has CDR1 SGHVS and CDR2 FQNEAQ. The CDR3 DNA follows: TGTGCCAGCAGCCAACCCCCTCGGGGGGCCGGCTCCTACAATGAGCAGTTCTTC. Protein: CASSQPPRGAGSYNEQFF.

This chain connects TRBV29-1 to TRBJ2-7, with 7 bases aligning to TRBD2. The germline V gene has CDR1 SQVTM and CDR2 ANQGSEA. This CDR3 spans 13 amino acids. V lost 7 bases and J lost 2; bases outside the gene matches: 8. In DNA, the CDR3 is TGCAGCGCAAATGGGAGGGGCGCCTACGAGCAGTACTTC. Translating it yields CSANGRGAYEQYF.

The V gene is TRBV12-5, the J gene TRBJ1-2; 12 bases agree with TRBD1. The J segment lost 5 bases and the V segment lost 5 bases, leaving 12 bases of the junction unmatched. This CDR3 is built from 17 residues. Germline V CDR1 and CDR2: LGHNT, FRNRAP. CDR3 coding DNA: TGTGCTAGTGGTCCCTACGCAGCGGGACAGGGGGCTTATGGCTACACCTTC. This gives the protein CASGPYAAGQGAYGYTF.

The chain is built from TRBV30 and TRBJ1-2; possible D gene TRBD1, 5 bases. Per germline, CDR1 GTSNPN and CDR2 SVGIG (reference sequence). V was pared by 2 bases and J by 4 bases, with 11 bases between. The CDR3 length is 13 residues. This CDR3 is CAWSRDRLYGYTF. CDR3 coding DNA: TGTGCCTGGAGTCGAGACAGACTCTATGGCTACACCTTC.

This rearrangement joins TRBV5-1 to TRBJ1-4, with 8 bases aligning to TRBD1. The CDR3 consists of 14 residues. V trimming: 7 bases; J trimming: 7 bases; junction bases outside the gene matches: 9. CDR1 and CDR2 from the germline V gene are SGHRS and YFSETQ. CDR3 sequence: CASWTGTLGEKLFF. DNA of the CDR3: TGCGCCAGCTGGACAGGGACACTAGGTGAAAAACTGTTTTTT.